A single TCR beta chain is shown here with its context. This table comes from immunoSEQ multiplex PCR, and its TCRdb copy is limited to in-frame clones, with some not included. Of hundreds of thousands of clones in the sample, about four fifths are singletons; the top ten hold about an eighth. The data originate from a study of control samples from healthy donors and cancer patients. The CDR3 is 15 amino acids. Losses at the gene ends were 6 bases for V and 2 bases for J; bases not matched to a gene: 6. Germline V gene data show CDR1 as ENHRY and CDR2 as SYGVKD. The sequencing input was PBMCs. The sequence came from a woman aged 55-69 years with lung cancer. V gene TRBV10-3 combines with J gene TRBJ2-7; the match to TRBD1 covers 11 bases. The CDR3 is CAISRGQGGTYEQYF. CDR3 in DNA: TGTGCCATCAGCCGGGGACAGGGGGGTACCTACGAGCAGTACTTC.